The clone carrying this T cell receptor (beta chain) occurred a few times. Its specificity is not known. For the second PCR, which ran for about 6 to 12 cycles, a sample-barcoded 5' primer and a J-beta primer mix were used. TCRdb reprocessed the 5' RACE reads via MiXCR and lists one record per CDR3 protein. The sample contains 650,000 to 1,000,000 distinct CDR3 sequences, 30% to 45% of which appear only once. The sample originates from a study of blood T cells in healthy people across ages. General observations from the study: Greater diversity and more naive CD4+ cells were seen in long-lived donors than in aged donors. Samples with more naive T cells showed higher observed beta diversity. Getting older went along with TCR beta diversity per million T cells dropping roughly linearly.

The amount of total RNA extracted per sample was at least 5.5 micrograms. This CDR3 region has 15 residues. CDR1 and CDR2 (germline): MNHEY, SVGEGT. V dropped 2 bases and J dropped 5; count of bases not matched to a gene: 8. Sequencing was done on a sample of blood. The chain employs TRBV6-2 or TRBV6-3 and TRBJ2-7, with TRBD1 identical over 8 bases. The TCR sequence derives from a man younger than 30 in good health. CDR3 amino acids: CASSYSRTGPHEQYF. The CDR3 bases are TGTGCCAGCAGTTACAGTCGGACAGGGCCCCACGAGCAGTACTTC.